The 25 T cell receptor beta chains given below trace back to one sample, sequenced in a study of CD8 T cells in Susac syndrome (dated by TCRdb to about 2019). Libraries were constructed by the immunoSEQ multiplex PCR assay. RNA was extracted with the RNeasy kit and about 0.5 to 1 ug was reverse transcribed using random hexamers. TCRdb itself trimmed the public reads at Q25 with fastp, ran MiXCR and retained productive beta chains. For every CDR3 protein sequence, its rows merge into one entry that carries the most common genes and DNA. The sample has 180,000 or so distinct CDR3 sequences on record, around 96% of them singletons. Clones ranked in the top ten supply roughly 0.13% of the sample. Sequences were obtained from CD4+ T cells from PBMCs. These receptors were taken from a human donor in good health.

The chain is built from TRBV5-6 and TRBJ2-5; D is uncertain. The CDR3 is made up of 13 amino acids. Germline lookup yields CDR1 SGHDT and CDR2 YYEEEE. V gave up 2 bases and J gave up 7 bases, with 12 bases separating them. As DNA, the CDR3 is TGTGCCAGCAGCTTCAAGTCTAGGTGGACCCAGTACTTC. Translation: CASSFKSRWTQYF.

This chain joins TRBV9 and TRBJ1-5; D is unresolved. Germline loops: CDR1 SGDLS, CDR2 YYNGEE. V was trimmed by 4 bases and J by 4 bases, leaving 12 bases between them. The CDR3 spans 14 residues. The CDR3 coding sequence is TGTGCCAGCAGCCTTTTGGACGGGAATCAGCCCCAGCATTTT. It yields the protein CASSLLDGNQPQHF.

CDR3 residues: CATSDPMRGTGDLDEQFF. The CDR3 DNA follows: TGTGCCACCAGTGACCCTATGCGAGGGACAGGGGATCTGGATGAGCAGTTCTTC. The J gene is TRBJ2-1, the V gene TRBV24-1, with 10 positions matching TRBD1. The V and J ends lost 4 bases and 8 bases, in that order; junction bases with no gene match: 16. Germline CDR1 is KGHDR and CDR2 is SFDVKD. The CDR3 runs to 18 residues.

The V call is TRBV20-1, the J call TRBJ1-6; possibly TRBD1 for D (5 bases). The CDR3 extends over 14 amino acids. Trimming removed 3 bases from V and 7 bases from J, with 13 bases in between. The V gene's germline CDR1 is DFQATT and CDR2 SNEGSKA (reference sequence). This CDR3 is CSARGIKGNSPLHF. For the CDR3, the DNA is TGCAGTGCTAGGGGGATCAAGGGGAATTCACCCCTCCACTTT.

The CDR3 loop is CAWSAAGGTNEKLFF. For the CDR3, the DNA is TGTGCCTGGAGTGCAGCAGGGGGGACTAATGAAAAACTGTTTTTT. J is TRBJ1-4 and V is TRBV30; 7 bases agree with TRBD1. Germline V gene lookup returns CDR1 GTSNPN and CDR2 SVGIG (reference sequence). With 1 base clipped from V and 2 bases from J, the junction kept 4 bases outside the gene matches. The CDR3 contains 15 residues.

The chain combines TRBV6-5 with TRBJ2-7; weak D call: TRBD1 (6 bases). Trimming took 6 bases from V and 3 from J, leaving 12 bases between them. Germline loops: CDR1 MNHEY, CDR2 SVGAGI. This CDR3 spans 13 amino acids. The CDR3 spells CASRPGDYYEQYF. CDR3 bases: TGTGCCAGCAGACCAGGGGATTACTACGAGCAGTACTTC.

The V call is TRBV3-1, the J call TRBJ2-7; D ambiguous. Deletions cut 0 bases from V and 6 bases from J, with 15 bases between. Germline CDR1 and CDR2: LGHDT and YNNKEL (reference sequence). The CDR3 is 15 residues long. The CDR3 region is CASSQDRIAAGEQYF. The CDR3 nucleotides read TGTGCCAGCAGCCAAGACAGAATAGCAGCCGGCGAGCAGTACTTC.

The chain couples TRBV7-6 to TRBJ2-3; 11 bases match TRBD2. CDR1 is SGHVS and CDR2 is FNYEAQ in the germline V gene. Trimming cost V 6 bases and J 1 base; bases outside gene matches: 3. This CDR3 has 15 amino acids. The CDR3: CASSSGLAGTDTQYF. In nucleotides, the CDR3 is TGTGCCAGCAGTTCGGGACTAGCGGGCACAGATACGCAGTATTTT.

This chain uses TRBV5-1 with TRBJ2-7; D gene uncertain. Germline V gene lookup returns CDR1 SGHRS and CDR2 YFSETQ. The V end lost 0 bases, the J end lost 7 bases, and 14 bases lay between the germline ends. CDR3 length: 14 residues. The CDR3 reads CASSLVVGKREQYF. As DNA, the CDR3 is TGCGCCAGCAGCTTGGTAGTGGGGAAGCGAGAGCAGTACTTC.

This chain uses TRBV6-1 with TRBJ2-7; TRBD2 is a possible D gene (6 bases). The ends were cut back, 8 bases at V and 0 bases at J, with 20 bases in the middle. Germline CDR1 MNHNS, CDR2 SASEGT. This CDR3 comprises 16 residues. CDR3 residues: CASGGAGTVSSYEQYF. The CDR3 region has the DNA TGTGCCAGCGGGGGAGCCGGGACTGTGAGCTCCTACGAGCAGTACTTC.

The chain combines TRBV7-8 with TRBJ2-1, with 10 bases lining up with TRBD2. V shed 0 bases, J shed 9 bases, and the junction held 14 bases outside the gene matches. There are 18 residues in the CDR3. Germline loops: CDR1 SGHVS, CDR2 FQNEAQ. CDR3 DNA sequence: TGTGCCAGCAGCTTAGCGCTCGGGGTAGCGGGGGGAGTTCGTGAGCAGTTCTTC. Amino acid sequence: CASSLALGVAGGVREQFF. The full variable domain, rest sourced from reference TRBV7-8 and TRBJ2-1, is GAGVSQSPRYKVAKRGQDVALRCDPISGHVSLFWYQQALGQGPEFLTYFQNEAQLDKSGLPSDRFFAERPEGSVSTLKIQRTQQEDSAVYLCASSLALGVAGGVREQFFGPGTRLTVL.

The V call is TRBV15, the J call TRBJ2-7, with unresolved D. This CDR3 contains 15 residues. CDR1 and CDR2 from the germline V gene are LNHNV and YYDKDF (reference sequence). Trimming removed 0 bases at V and 2 bases at J, with 11 bases between. CDR3 nucleotide sequence: TGTGCCACCAGCAGAGATCTTAGAACTCCCTACGAGCAGTACTTC. It specifies CATSRDLRTPYEQYF.

The V gene is TRBV11-2, the J gene TRBJ2-5; 9 bases map to TRBD2. This CDR3 region has 16 residues. J lost 2 bases, V lost 5 bases, and 9 bases had no gene match. Germline V gives CDR1 SGHAT, CDR2 FQNNGV. The CDR3 spells CASSPLRAGGQETQYF. CDR3 DNA sequence: TGTGCCAGCAGCCCCCTCAGGGCGGGGGGGCAAGAGACCCAGTACTTC. Full variable domain (missing parts from reference TRBV11-2 and TRBJ2-5): EAGVAQSPRYKIIEKRQSVAFWCNPISGHATLYWYQQILGQGPKLLIQFQNNGVVDDSQLPKDRFSAERLKGVDSTLKIQPAKLEDSAVYLCASSPLRAGGQETQYFGPGTRLLVL.

V usage is TRBV20-1 and J usage is TRBJ2-7; D not resolved. CDR1 is DFQATT and CDR2 is SNEGSKA in the germline V gene (reference sequence). The CDR3 is made up of 12 amino acids. V dropped 3 bases and J dropped 7 bases, with 13 bases sitting between them. The CDR3 reads CSARTLLGEQYF. CDR3 DNA: TGCAGTGCTAGGACCCTCCTGGGGGAGCAGTACTTC.

The gene calls are TRBV20-1 and TRBJ2-1; TRBD1 is a possible D gene (5 bases). Germline V gene data show CDR1 as DFQATT and CDR2 as SNEGSKA (reference sequence). The V end was cut by 3 bases, the J end by 8 bases, with 14 bases between. The CDR3 has 13 residues. The CDR3 loop reads CSASRRAGDEQFF. In DNA form, the CDR3 reads TGCAGTGCTAGTCGCAGGGCTGGGGATGAGCAGTTCTTC.

The gene calls are TRBV5-4 and TRBJ1-2; no clear D. Germline values: CDR1 SGHNT, CDR2 YYREEE (reference sequence). The CDR3 covers 15 residues. Trimming stripped 6 bases from V and 3 bases from J, with 18 bases between. CDR3 residues: CASTNPGERYYGYTF. In nucleotides, the CDR3 is TGTGCCAGCACTAACCCCGGGGAGCGGTACTATGGCTACACCTTC.

The rearrangement joins TRBV5-4 to TRBJ1-1; no clear D. V shed 0 bases and J shed 1 base, with 10 bases lying between them. The germline V gene has CDR1 SGHNT and CDR2 YYREEE (reference sequence). The CDR3 loop spans 15 amino acids. CDR3: CASSLAGRRNTEAFF. DNA of the CDR3: TGTGCCAGCAGCTTGGCCGGACGGCGGAACACTGAAGCTTTCTTT.

The rearrangement joins TRBV5-6 to TRBJ2-3, with TRBD1 matching over 7 bases. V trimming: 4 bases; J trimming: 3 bases; junction bases outside the gene matches: 5. This CDR3 has 14 residues. In germline, CDR1 is SGHDT, CDR2 YYEEEE. The CDR3 loop reads CASSLRQGTDTQYF. The CDR3 DNA sequence: TGTGCCAGCAGCCTTCGACAGGGTACAGATACGCAGTATTTT.

V is TRBV6-5 and J is TRBJ1-6, with D perhaps TRBD1 (5 bases). V lost 5 bases and J lost 8, with 7 bases in between. Germline CDR1 and CDR2: MNHEY and SVGAGI. The CDR3 spans 12 residues. CDR3: CASSRGDSPLHF. The CDR3 DNA sequence: TGTGCCAGCAGTCGGGGGGATTCACCCCTCCACTTT.

The chain links TRBV29-1 to TRBJ2-1; the match to TRBD2 covers 8 bases. The trim removed 1 base at V and 4 bases at J, leaving 9 bases unmatched. Germline V lookup: CDR1 SQVTM, CDR2 ANQGSEA. The CDR3 contains 16 residues. This CDR3 reads CSVEGRAGVSYNEQFF. The CDR3 DNA sequence: TGCAGCGTTGAAGGCAGAGCGGGGGTATCTTACAATGAGCAGTTCTTC.

The V call is TRBV7-2, the J call TRBJ2-7, with TRBD2 as a possible D gene (6 bases). Germline loops: CDR1 SGHTA, CDR2 FQGNSA. V was pared by 4 bases and J by 2 bases, with 15 bases between. The CDR3 has 15 amino acids. CDR3 DNA sequence: TGTGCCAGCAGCTGGTCTAGCGCCCAAACCTACGAGCAGTACTTC. Translated: CASSWSSAQTYEQYF.

The chain recombines TRBV29-1 with TRBJ1-5; the D gene is possibly TRBD1 (5 bases). Germline lookup yields CDR1 SQVTM and CDR2 ANQGSEA. Trimming left V 7 bases short and J 3 bases short, with 10 bases between. This CDR3 is built from 12 residues. CDR3 coding DNA: TGCAGCGCGGGGGGGGACAATCAGCCCCAGCATTTT. This gives the protein CSAGGDNQPQHF.

This sequence joins TRBV30 and TRBJ1-1, with D unclear. Germline CDR1 is GTSNPN and CDR2 is SVGIG (reference sequence). The CDR3 totals 12 residues. V lost 2 bases and J 11 bases, leaving 15 bases between the germline ends. The CDR3, as DNA: TGTGCCTGGAGTTTCCTAAACGGGCGGGCTTTCTTT. Its translation is CAWSFLNGRAFF.

Here the CDR3 reads CASSHRGRTYGYTF. CDR3 nucleotide sequence: TGTGCCAGCAGTCACAGGGGAAGGACCTATGGCTACACCTTC. This sequence joins TRBV12-3 or TRBV12-4 and TRBJ1-2; 7 nucleotides match TRBD1. After removal of 5 bases from V and 4 bases from J, the junction contained 7 bases not matched to a gene. The CDR3 has 14 amino acids.

This clonotype came up once. The chain links TRBV3-1 to TRBJ1-1, with D possibly TRBD1 on 5 matching bases. The CDR3 contains 15 residues. Germline assignment: CDR1 LGHDT and CDR2 YNNKEL (reference sequence). Trimming stripped 5 bases from V and 6 bases from J, with 19 bases between. Written as DNA, the CDR3 is TGTGCCAGCAGCAAAGGAATCAGGGTAATGGCTGAAGCTTTCTTT. It specifies CASSKGIRVMAEAFF.